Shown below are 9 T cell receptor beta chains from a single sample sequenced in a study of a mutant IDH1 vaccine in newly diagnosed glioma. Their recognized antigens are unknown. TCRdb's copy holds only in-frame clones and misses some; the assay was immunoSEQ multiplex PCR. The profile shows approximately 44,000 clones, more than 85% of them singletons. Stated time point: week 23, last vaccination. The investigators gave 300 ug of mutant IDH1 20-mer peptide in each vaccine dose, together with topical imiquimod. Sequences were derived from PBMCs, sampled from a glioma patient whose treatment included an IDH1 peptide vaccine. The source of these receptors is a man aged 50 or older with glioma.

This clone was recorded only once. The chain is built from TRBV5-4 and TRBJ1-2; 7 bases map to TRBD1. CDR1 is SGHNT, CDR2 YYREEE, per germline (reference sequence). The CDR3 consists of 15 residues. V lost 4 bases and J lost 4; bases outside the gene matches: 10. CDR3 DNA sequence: TGTGCCAGCAGCCACCTCACAGGGGATCTCTATGGCTACACCTTC. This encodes CASSHLTGDLYGYTF.

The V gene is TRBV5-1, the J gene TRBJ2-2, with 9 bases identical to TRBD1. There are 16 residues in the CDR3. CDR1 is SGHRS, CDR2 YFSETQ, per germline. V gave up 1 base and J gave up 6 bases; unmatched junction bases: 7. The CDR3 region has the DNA TGCGCCAGCAGCTTGATAACGGGACAGGGAGCCGGGGAGCTGTTTTTT. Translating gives CASSLITGQGAGELFF.

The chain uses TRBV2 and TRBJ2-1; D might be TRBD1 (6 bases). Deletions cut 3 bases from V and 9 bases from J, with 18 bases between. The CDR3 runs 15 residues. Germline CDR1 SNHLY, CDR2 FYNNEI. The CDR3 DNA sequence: TGTGCCAGCAGTGAGGGCGCGCAGGGGTTGTTTGAGCAGTTCTTC. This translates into CASSEGAQGLFEQFF.

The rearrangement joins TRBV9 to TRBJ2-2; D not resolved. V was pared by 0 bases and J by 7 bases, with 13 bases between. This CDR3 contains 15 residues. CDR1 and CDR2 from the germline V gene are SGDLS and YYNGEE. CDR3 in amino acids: CASSVVGWSGGELFF. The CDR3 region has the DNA TGTGCCAGCAGCGTAGTAGGTTGGAGTGGCGGGGAGCTGTTTTTT.

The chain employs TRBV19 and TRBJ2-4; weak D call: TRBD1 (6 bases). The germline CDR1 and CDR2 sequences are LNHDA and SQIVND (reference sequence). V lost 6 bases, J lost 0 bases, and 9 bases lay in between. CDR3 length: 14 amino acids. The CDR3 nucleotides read TGTGCCAGTAGGGACAGTCTAGCCAAAAACATTCAGTACTTC. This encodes CASRDSLAKNIQYF.

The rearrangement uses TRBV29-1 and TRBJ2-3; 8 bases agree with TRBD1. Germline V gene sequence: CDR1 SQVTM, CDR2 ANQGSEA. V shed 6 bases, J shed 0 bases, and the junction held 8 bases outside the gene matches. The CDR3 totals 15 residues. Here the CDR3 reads CSVGGQASSTDTQYF. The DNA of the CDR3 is TGCAGCGTCGGGGGACAGGCCTCTAGCACAGATACGCAGTATTTT.

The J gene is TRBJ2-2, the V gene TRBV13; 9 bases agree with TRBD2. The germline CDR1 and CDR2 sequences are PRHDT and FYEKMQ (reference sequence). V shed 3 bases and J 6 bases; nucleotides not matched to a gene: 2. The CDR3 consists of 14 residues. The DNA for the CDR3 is TGTGCCAGCAGCTTGCGGGGGGGCGCCGGGGAGCTGTTTTTT. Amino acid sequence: CASSLRGGAGELFF. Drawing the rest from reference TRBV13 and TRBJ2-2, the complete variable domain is AAGVIQSPRHLIKEKRETATLKCYPIPRHDTVYWYQQGPGQDPQFLISFYEKMQSDKGSIPDRFSAQQFSDYHSELNMSSLELGDSALYFCASSLRGGAGELFFGEGSRLTVL.

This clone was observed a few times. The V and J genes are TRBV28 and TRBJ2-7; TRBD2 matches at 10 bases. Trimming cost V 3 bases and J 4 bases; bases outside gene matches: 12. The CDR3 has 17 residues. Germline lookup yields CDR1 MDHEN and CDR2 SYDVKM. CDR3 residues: CASSFARLAGRWYEQYF. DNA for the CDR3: TGTGCCAGCAGTTTTGCCCGACTAGCGGGTAGGTGGTACGAGCAGTACTTC. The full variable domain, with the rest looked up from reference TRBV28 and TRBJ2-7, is DVKVTQSSRYLVKRTGEKVFLECVQDMDHENMFWYRQDPGLGLRLIYFSYDVKMKEKGDIPEGYSVSREKKERFSLILESASTNQTSMYLCASSFARLAGRWYEQYFGPGTRLTVT.

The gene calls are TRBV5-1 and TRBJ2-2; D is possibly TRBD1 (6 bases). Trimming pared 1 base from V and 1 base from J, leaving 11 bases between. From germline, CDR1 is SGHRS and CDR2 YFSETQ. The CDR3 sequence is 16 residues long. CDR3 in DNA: TGCGCCAGCAGCTTGCATTACAGGGAGAACACCGGGGAGCTGTTTTTT. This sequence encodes CASSLHYRENTGELFF.